The rows below give T cell receptor beta chains drawn from one sample of a study of blood T cell repertoires in COVID-19. The repertoire was sequenced with immunoSEQ multiplex PCR; TCRdb's copy has only in-frame clones and lacks some. This table has roughly 300,000 clones, roughly 91% appearing once. Specimen: peripheral blood. The receptors were gathered from a woman aged 25 to 39 with COVID-19, enrolled during active disease. Each CDR3 is given with its conserved first and last residue. A D gene is named only where the DNA matches it firmly. Only some rows state a clone size, as once, few, many or a class for expanded clones.

v_call	j_call	d_call	clone_size	cdr3_aa	cdr3_nt
TRBV11-2	TRBJ2-5	TRBD2	NA	CASSLFPSGGAWETQYF	TGTGCCAGCAGCTTATTCCCCAGCGGGGGGGCTTGGGAGACCCAGTACTTC
TRBV7-9	TRBJ2-1	NA	NA	CASSPGIGDEQFF	TGTGCCAGCAGCCCCGGAATCGGGGATGAGCAGTTCTTC
TRBV15	TRBJ1-2	NA	NA	CATSRGRDTNYGYTF	TGTGCCACCAGCAGAGGCCGGGACACTAACTATGGCTACACCTTC
TRBV3-1/TRBV3-2	TRBJ1-3	NA	NA	CASRGFDGNTIYF	TGTGCCAGCCGAGGGTTCGACGGAAACACCATATATTTT
TRBV27	TRBJ1-1	NA	once	CASSLYGGEAFF	TGTGCCAGCAGTTTATACGGCGGCGAAGCTTTCTTT
TRBV11-3	TRBJ2-1	TRBD1	NA	CATEGQNSYNEQFF	TGTGCCACCGAGGGACAGAACTCCTACAATGAGCAGTTCTTC
TRBV5-4	TRBJ1-6	NA	few	CASSPTPIGNSPLHF	TGTGCCAGCAGCCCGACTCCCATTGGCAATTCACCCCTCCACTTT
TRBV3-1/TRBV3-2	TRBJ2-3	TRBD2	NA	CASSQVSGGPQDTQYF	TGTGCCAGCAGCCAAGTCAGCGGGGGGCCCCAAGATACGCAGTATTTT
TRBV24-1	TRBJ2-4	TRBD1	NA	CATSEGDRGRF	TGTGCCACCAGTGAGGGGGACAGGGGGCGCTTC
TRBV5-4	TRBJ1-2	NA	NA	CASSWGTKNYGYTF	TGTGCCAGCAGCTGGGGGACAAAGAACTATGGCTACACCTTC
TRBV27	TRBJ2-2	TRBD1	NA	CASSTTSGTANTGELFF	TGTGCCAGCAGTACTACCTCCGGGACAGCGAACACCGGGGAGCTGTTTTTT
TRBV5-3	TRBJ1-5	NA	NA	CARSGGHQNSNQPQHF	TGTGCCAGAAGCGGGGGACACCAAAATAGCAATCAGCCCCAGCATTTT
TRBV11-2	TRBJ2-1	TRBD2	once	CASSLGAGGRNEQFF	TGTGCCAGCAGCTTAGGAGCGGGGGGGCGGAATGAGCAGTTCTTC
TRBV5-4	TRBJ1-1	TRBD1	NA	CASRNQGAPTEAFF	TGTGCCAGCAGGAATCAGGGGGCGCCCACTGAAGCTTTCTTT
TRBV18	TRBJ2-3	TRBD1	NA	CASQGQGTDTQYF	TGTGCCAGCCAGGGACAGGGCACAGATACGCAGTATTTT
TRBV30	TRBJ1-2	NA	NA	CAWIRGLRIGGYTF	TGTGCCTGGATACGGGGACTGCGGATTGGGGGCTACACCTTC
TRBV4-1	TRBJ2-5	TRBD1	NA	CASSQRQGAETQYF	TGCGCCAGCAGCCAACGACAGGGGGCGGAGACCCAGTACTTC
TRBV2	TRBJ1-1	NA	NA	CASPREMNTEAFF	TGTGCCAGCCCCCGGGAGATGAACACTGAAGCTTTCTTT
TRBV2	TRBJ1-4	TRBD1	NA	CASSTTGTGGEKLFF	TGTGCCAGCAGTACAACCGGGACAGGGGGCGAAAAACTGTTTTTT
TRBV7-2	TRBJ1-1	TRBD1	NA	CASSVPQGNSEAFF	TGTGCCAGCAGCGTACCACAGGGGAACTCGGAAGCTTTCTTT
TRBV5-1	TRBJ1-1	NA	NA	CASSLVSGAEAFF	TGCGCCAGCAGCTTGGTTTCAGGGGCTGAAGCTTTCTTT
TRBV6-5	TRBJ1-4	TRBD1	NA	CASSYLGQGDEKLFF	TGTGCCAGCAGTTACCTGGGACAGGGGGATGAAAAACTGTTTTTT
TRBV11-2	TRBJ2-1	NA	NA	CASSLGPRGEQFF	TGTGCCAGCAGCTTGGGTCCCCGGGGTGAGCAGTTCTTC
TRBV4-2	TRBJ1-1	NA	NA	CASSQGRVNTEAFF	TGTGCCAGCAGCCAAGGGAGGGTGAACACTGAAGCTTTCTTT
TRBV3-1/TRBV3-2	TRBJ2-5	TRBD2	NA	CASRGATTAGEYF	TGTGCCAGCCGGGGGGCCACCACAGCGGGGGAGTACTTC
TRBV5-6	TRBJ2-2	TRBD2	NA	CASSFSARGGRLRGGELFF	TGTGCCAGCAGCTTCTCGGCGCGGGGGGGCCGGTTGCGCGGCGGGGAGCTGTTTTTT
TRBV4-1	TRBJ1-1	NA	NA	CASSLRQGRTEAFF	TGCGCCAGCAGCCTTCGGCAGGGCAGGACTGAAGCTTTCTTT
TRBV4-1	TRBJ2-3	NA	NA	CASSQVPRLETDTQYF	TGCGCCAGCAGCCAAGTCCCCAGGCTCGAGACAGATACGCAGTATTTT
TRBV6-5	TRBJ1-1	NA	NA	CASRPPGLMNTEAFF	TGTGCCAGCAGGCCCCCGGGACTGATGAACACTGAAGCTTTCTTT
TRBV29-1	TRBJ2-3	TRBD1	once	CSVERDRGSEDTQYF	TGCAGCGTTGAACGGGACAGGGGGTCTGAAGATACGCAGTATTTT
TRBV13	TRBJ2-3	NA	NA	CASSLGDNTDTQYF	TGTGCCAGCAGCTTAGGGGACAACACAGATACGCAGTATTTT
TRBV30	TRBJ2-2	NA	NA	CAWSGQINYRGELFF	TGTGCCTGGAGTGGGCAGATAAACTACAGGGGGGAGCTGTTTTTT
TRBV29-1	TRBJ2-1	TRBD1	NA	CSVEGLPGQAEQFF	TGCAGCGTTGAAGGGCTGCCTGGACAGGCCGAGCAGTTCTTC
TRBV18	TRBJ1-1	TRBD1	NA	CASSQGQPEAFF	TGTGCCAGCTCACAGGGACAGCCTGAAGCTTTCTTT
TRBV2	TRBJ2-1	NA	NA	CASSEWGLKGNEQFF	TGTGCCAGCAGTGAATGGGGGCTAAAAGGGAATGAGCAGTTCTTC
TRBV27	TRBJ1-2	NA	few	CASSLRAGGLWGYTF	TGTGCCAGCAGTTTACGGGCTGGGGGGTTATGGGGCTACACCTTC
TRBV18	TRBJ1-3	NA	once	CASSPNSILSSGNTIYF	TGTGCCAGCTCACCGAACAGCATCCTAAGCTCTGGAAACACCATATATTTT